This T cell receptor (beta chain) was sequenced for a study of type 1 regulatory T cells. Looking at the study overall: T-allo10 is a Tr1-enriched, alloantigen-specific CD4 T cell product made in vitro.

Study-wide points: Type 1 regulatory T cells had a more restricted TCR repertoire than non-type 1 regulatory T cells.

TCRdb called the reads again in MiXCR, with one record for every CDR3 protein. The repertoire holds more than 60,000 distinct CDR3 sequences, 49% seen once, with about 2% in the top ten. There are a few counts of this clonotype. The antigen is unknown. The sample consisted of cultured non-Tr1 T cells, either the whole culture or a sorted T cell fraction (not recorded which). The source of this sequence is a human donor in good health.

The CDR3 nucleotides are TGTGCCAGCAGTGGGGACAAGACGACTGATGAAGCTTTCTTT. This sequence encodes CASSGDKTTDEAFF. V and J are TRBV6-1 and TRBJ1-1, with D possibly being TRBD1 (6 bases). The V and J ends lost 4 bases and 7 bases respectively, with 16 bases between them. Germline CDR1 is MNHNS and CDR2 is SASEGT. The CDR3 extends over 14 amino acids.